This T cell receptor beta chain was observed in a study of T-cell memory formation after mild COVID-19. Between the trimmed V and J ends, which lost 5 bases and 4 bases, there was a span of 11 bases. This CDR3 is built from 13 residues. TCRdb re-analysed the 5' RACE reads in MiXCR, keeping a single row per CDR3 protein. Among tens of thousands of distinct CDR3 sequences listed, approximately 15% were seen once. The rearrangement uses TRBV12-3 or TRBV12-4 and TRBJ1-1; D is unclear. What was sequenced was PBMCs or a T cell subset sorted from them (not recorded which). This receptor was identified in an adult woman who had mild COVID-19 (a few samples of this study predate the infection). Cell type and time point are not known. The CDR3, as DNA: TGTGCCAGCAGTCCTTCACTGATCACTGAAGCTTTCTTT. It translates to CASSPSLITEAFF.